This T cell receptor (beta chain) was recovered during a study of regulatory T cells in long-lasting Graves disease. Whole-study findings and limits: Persistent disease exhibited a predilection for TRBV28, TRBJ1-2 and TRBJ2-5.

To note about this clonotype: The antigen is undetermined.

The CDR3 covers 14 residues. Germline CDR1 reads SGHRS; CDR2 reads YFSETQ. The ends were cut back, 1 base at V and 8 bases at J, with 12 bases in the middle. iRepertoire HTBI primers and Arm-PCR of CDR3 regions built TCR beta libraries. MiXCR, applied by TCRdb to the multiplex PCR reads, yields one record per CDR3 protein. The table records 580,000 or so distinct CDR3 sequences, roughly a sixth of them present only once. The time point: newly diagnosed GD, antithyroid drugs for less than 3 months. After RNA was extracted from PBMCs, the TCR library was made from it. The data also belong to a second study, concerning T cells in Graves' hyperthyroidism and ophthalmopathy.

V gene TRBV5-1 combines with J gene TRBJ1-4; a possible D gene is TRBD1 (5 bases). The receptor comes from a man between 18 and 29 years old with Graves disease. The sequencing used peripheral blood mononuclear cells (PBMCs), collected at new diagnosis, from a patient treated with antithyroid drugs. The CDR3 region has the DNA TGCGCCAGCAGCTTGAGTGGGGGGAGCGAAAAACTGTTTTTT. Protein sequence: CASSLSGGSEKLFF.